These T cell receptor beta chains were read from a single sample in a study of technical replicates of blood from a few donors. Some clones are missing from TCRdb's copy, which holds only in-frame ones; the method was immunoSEQ multiplex PCR. The sample lists about 70,000 clones; just under 95% were seen once. Sample: T cells isolated from PBMCs. The receptors come from a human donor in good health. The CDR3 runs from the conserved cysteine through the conserved F or W. The order of the fields is CDR3 protein, CDR3 DNA, clone size, D gene, J gene, V gene. D genes are given only for firm matches. For some rows the clone size is stated as once, few or many, or as a class when expanded; others skip it.

CDR3 protein: CASSRGGTSYEQYF
CDR3 DNA: TGTGCCAGCAGCCGAGGGGGGACTAGTTACGAGCAGTACTTC
clone size: NA
D gene: TRBD2
J gene: TRBJ2-7
V gene: TRBV5-8

CDR3 protein: CASSLSGFYNEQFF
CDR3 DNA: TGTGCCAGCAGCTTATCGGGGTTCTACAATGAGCAGTTCTTC
clone size: NA
D gene: NA
J gene: TRBJ2-1
V gene: TRBV7-3

CDR3 protein: CASRPSVGELFF
CDR3 DNA: TGTGCCAGCAGGCCCAGCGTAGGGGAGCTGTTTTTT
clone size: NA
D gene: NA
J gene: TRBJ2-2
V gene: TRBV13

CDR3 protein: CASSFEGVNGYTF
CDR3 DNA: TGTGCCAGCAGCTTCGAGGGAGTAAATGGCTACACCTTC
clone size: NA
D gene: NA
J gene: TRBJ1-2
V gene: TRBV5-4

CDR3 protein: CASSVSGNEQFF
CDR3 DNA: TGCGCCAGCAGCGTATCGGGGAATGAGCAGTTCTTC
clone size: NA
D gene: NA
J gene: TRBJ2-1
V gene: TRBV5-1

CDR3 protein: CASSFWDRSWNEQFF
CDR3 DNA: TGCGCCAGCAGCTTTTGGGACAGGTCGTGGAATGAGCAGTTCTTC
clone size: NA
D gene: TRBD1
J gene: TRBJ2-1
V gene: TRBV5-1

CDR3 protein: CASRLTSGTLYEQYF
CDR3 DNA: TGTGCCAGCAGACTGACTAGCGGGACGCTCTACGAGCAGTACTTC
clone size: NA
D gene: TRBD2
J gene: TRBJ2-7
V gene: TRBV28

CDR3 protein: CSVEAVTGGGYTF
CDR3 DNA: TGCAGCGTTGAAGCTGTTACGGGGGGTGGCTACACCTTC
clone size: NA
D gene: NA
J gene: TRBJ1-2
V gene: TRBV29-1

CDR3 protein: CASSLGGLQPQHF
CDR3 DNA: TGTGCCAGCAGTTTAGGAGGGCTTCAGCCCCAGCATTTT
clone size: few
D gene: NA
J gene: TRBJ1-5
V gene: TRBV27

CDR3 protein: CASSFRDYTDTQYF
CDR3 DNA: TGTGCCAGCAGCTTTAGGGACTACACAGATACGCAGTATTTT
clone size: NA
D gene: TRBD2
J gene: TRBJ2-3
V gene: TRBV7-6

CDR3 protein: CSATGNEKLFF
CDR3 DNA: TGCAGTGCCACCGGGAATGAAAAACTGTTTTTT
clone size: NA
D gene: NA
J gene: TRBJ1-4
V gene: TRBV20-1

CDR3 protein: CASRRTSGSSYNEQFF
CDR3 DNA: TGTGCCAGCAGAAGGACTAGCGGGAGCTCCTACAATGAGCAGTTCTTC
clone size: NA
D gene: TRBD2
J gene: TRBJ2-1
V gene: TRBV27

CDR3 protein: CASSKRAGELFF
CDR3 DNA: TGTGCCAGCAGCAAGAGGGCCGGGGAGCTGTTTTTT
clone size: few
D gene: NA
J gene: TRBJ2-2
V gene: TRBV7-2

CDR3 protein: CASSSTSGRYEQYF
CDR3 DNA: TGTGCCAGCAGCAGTACTAGCGGGAGATACGAGCAGTACTTC
clone size: NA
D gene: TRBD2
J gene: TRBJ2-7
V gene: TRBV11-3

CDR3 protein: CASRAGGQETQYF
CDR3 DNA: TGCGCCAGCAGGGCGGGGGGTCAAGAGACCCAGTACTTC
clone size: NA
D gene: TRBD2
J gene: TRBJ2-5
V gene: TRBV4-1

CDR3 protein: CASSGQTGTEAFF
CDR3 DNA: TGTGCCAGTAGTGGCCAGACAGGAACTGAAGCTTTCTTT
clone size: NA
D gene: NA
J gene: TRBJ1-1
V gene: TRBV19

CDR3 protein: CAWSVQGTETQYF
CDR3 DNA: TGTGCCTGGAGTGTCCAGGGTACGGAGACCCAGTACTTC
clone size: NA
D gene: NA
J gene: TRBJ2-5
V gene: TRBV30